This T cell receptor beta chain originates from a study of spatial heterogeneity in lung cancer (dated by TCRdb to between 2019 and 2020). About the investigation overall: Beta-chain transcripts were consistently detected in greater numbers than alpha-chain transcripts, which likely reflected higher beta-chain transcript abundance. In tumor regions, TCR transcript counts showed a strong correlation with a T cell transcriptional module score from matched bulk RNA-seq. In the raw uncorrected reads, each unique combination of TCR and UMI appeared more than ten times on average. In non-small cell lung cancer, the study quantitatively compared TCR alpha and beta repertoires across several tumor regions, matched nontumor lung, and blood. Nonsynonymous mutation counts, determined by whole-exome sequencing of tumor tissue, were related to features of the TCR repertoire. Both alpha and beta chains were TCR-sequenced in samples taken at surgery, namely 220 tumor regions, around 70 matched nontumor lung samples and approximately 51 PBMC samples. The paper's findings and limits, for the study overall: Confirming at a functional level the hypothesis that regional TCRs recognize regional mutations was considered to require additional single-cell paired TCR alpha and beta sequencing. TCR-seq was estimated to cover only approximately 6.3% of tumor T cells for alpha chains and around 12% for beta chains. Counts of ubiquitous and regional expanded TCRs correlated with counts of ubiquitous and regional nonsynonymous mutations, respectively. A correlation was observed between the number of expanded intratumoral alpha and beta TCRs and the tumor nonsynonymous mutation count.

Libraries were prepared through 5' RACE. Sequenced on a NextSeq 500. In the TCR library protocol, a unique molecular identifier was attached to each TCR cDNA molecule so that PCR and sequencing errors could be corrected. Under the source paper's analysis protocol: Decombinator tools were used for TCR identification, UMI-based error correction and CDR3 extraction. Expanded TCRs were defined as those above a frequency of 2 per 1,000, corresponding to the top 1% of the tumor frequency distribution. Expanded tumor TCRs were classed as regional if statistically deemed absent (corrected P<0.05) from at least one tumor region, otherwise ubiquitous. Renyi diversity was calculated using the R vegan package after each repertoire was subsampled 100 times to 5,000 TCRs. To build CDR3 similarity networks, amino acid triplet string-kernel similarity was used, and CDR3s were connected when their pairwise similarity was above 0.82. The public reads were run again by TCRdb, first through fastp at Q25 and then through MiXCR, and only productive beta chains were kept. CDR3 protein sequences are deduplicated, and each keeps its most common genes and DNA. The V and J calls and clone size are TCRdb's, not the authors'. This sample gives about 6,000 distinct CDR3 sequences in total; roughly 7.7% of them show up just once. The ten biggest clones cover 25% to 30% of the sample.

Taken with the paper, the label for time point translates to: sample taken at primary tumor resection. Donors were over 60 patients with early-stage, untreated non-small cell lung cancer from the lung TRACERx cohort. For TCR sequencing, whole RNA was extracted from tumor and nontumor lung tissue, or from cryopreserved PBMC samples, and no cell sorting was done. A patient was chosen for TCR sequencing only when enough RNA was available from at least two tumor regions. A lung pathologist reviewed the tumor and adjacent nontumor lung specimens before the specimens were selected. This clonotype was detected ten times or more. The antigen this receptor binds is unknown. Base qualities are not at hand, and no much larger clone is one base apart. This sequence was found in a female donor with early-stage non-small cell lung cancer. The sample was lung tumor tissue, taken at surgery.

CDR3 loop: CASSLAGLAGVETQYF. The DNA sequence follows: TGTGCCAGCAGTTTAGCGGGGTTAGCGGGAGTTGAGACCCAGTACTTC. The chain links TRBV28 with TRBJ2-5; TRBD2 fits 9 bases in the junction. Sequences MDHEN (CDR1) and SYDVKM (CDR2) are obtained from the germline V gene. CDR3 length: 16 amino acids, cysteine to phenylalanine. Only CDR3 DNA remains: 48 bases, in frame from the first base. V lost 2 bases and J lost 5 bases, and the count of bases not matched to a germline gene is 9.